This T cell receptor beta chain was profiled in a study of T-cell reconstitution after alpha-beta-depleted transplantation in children. Whole-study findings and limits: The origin of alpha-beta T cells about two months after transplant was reportedly several hundred expanded graft clones.

CDR1 SNHLY and CDR2 FYNNEI come from the germline V gene. Trimming took 1 base from V and 7 from J, leaving 8 bases between them. This CDR3 has 14 residues. During its preparation, the TCRbeta library received unique molecular identifiers. TCRdb redid the calling of the PCR reads with MiXCR, one entry per CDR3 protein. The sample carries 200,000 or so distinct CDR3 sequences, 5% to 6.5% recorded once. This clonotype occurred many times. Its antigen is as yet unknown. Sequenced material: PBMCs, taken before TCRalphabeta/CD19-depleted stem cell transplant. The sequence was obtained from a girl less than two years old with combined immunodeficiency, due to receive a stem cell transplant. The V and J genes are TRBV2 and TRBJ1-6; D remains unclear. CDR3 sequence: CASSEGMGNSPLHF. Written as DNA, the CDR3 is TGTGCCAGCAGTGAAGGGATGGGGAATTCACCCCTCCACTTT. The variable domain in full, completed from reference TRBV2 and TRBJ1-6, reads EPEVTQTPSHQVTQMGQEVILRCVPISNHLYFYWYRQILGQKVEFLVSFYNNEISEKSEIFDDQFSVERPDGSNFTLKIRSTKLEDSAMYFCASSEGMGNSPLHFGNGTRLTVT.